Listed here are 27 T cell receptor beta chains from one sample, sequenced in a study of cytomegalovirus exposure and HLA in healthy donors. The PCR employed 60 Vbeta primers together with 13 Jbeta primers. Sequencing used immunoSEQ multiplex PCR; TCRdb keeps in-frame clones, though not all of them. This repertoire comprises 120,000 to 150,000 clones; its ten largest clones make up 1.5% to 2%. Sequencing was carried out using PBMCs. The receptors stem from a woman aged 45-65 years in good health and CMV-seronegative.

In DNA form, the CDR3 reads TGTGCCAGCAGCCCCCGACGGGAGTGGTCCTACAATGAGCAGTTCTTC. Translated, it gives CASSPRREWSYNEQFF. The chain is built from TRBV7-2 and TRBJ2-1; possible D gene TRBD2, 6 bases. Trimming removed 5 bases at V and 1 base at J, with 15 bases between. The CDR3 is made up of 16 amino acids. Germline V gene data show CDR1 as SGHTA and CDR2 as FQGNSA.

This chain connects TRBV28 to TRBJ2-2, with 7 nucleotides matching TRBD1. The CDR3 is made up of 15 amino acids. V trimming: 3 bases; J trimming: 4 bases; junction bases outside the gene matches: 5. Germline V CDR1 and CDR2: MDHEN, SYDVKM. The CDR3 DNA reads TGTGCCAGCAGTTTCCTTGCAGGGGGCACCGGGGAGCTGTTTTTT. It is translated as CASSFLAGGTGELFF.

The chain combines TRBV30 with TRBJ1-4; a weak D match, TRBD1 (5 bases). Germline V lookup: CDR1 GTSNPN, CDR2 SVGIG (reference sequence). There are 13 residues in the CDR3. Between the trimmed V and J ends, which lost 5 bases and 8 bases, there was a span of 15 bases. CDR3 bases: TGTGCCTGGGCGGGAGGGGTAGAGGAAAAACTGTTTTTT. It codes for CAWAGGVEEKLFF.

The genes are TRBV2 and TRBJ2-5; D may be TRBD2 (6 bases). Looked up from germline, CDR1 is SNHLY and CDR2 is FYNNEI. The CDR3 length is 15 residues. Trimming shortened V by 1 base and J by 5 bases, and 14 bases separated the two germline ends. The CDR3 bases are TGTGCCAGCAGTGAAGGGGCAGGGAGGTGGGAGACCCAGTACTTC. Translated: CASSEGAGRWETQYF.

The chain carries TRBV27 and TRBJ2-7; no clear D gene. The ends were cut back, 4 bases at V and 0 bases at J, with 10 bases in the middle. Per the germline V gene, CDR1 is MNHEY and CDR2 is SMNVEV (reference sequence). This CDR3 comprises 14 residues. The CDR3 bases are TGTGCCAGCAGTTCCGGAGCTAACTCCTACGAGCAGTACTTC. Translating gives CASSSGANSYEQYF.

V gene TRBV27 combines with J gene TRBJ2-1, with D perhaps TRBD1 (5 bases). The V and J ends lost 2 bases and 6 bases respectively, with 11 bases between them. This CDR3 comprises 14 residues. In germline, CDR1 is MNHEY, CDR2 SMNVEV (reference sequence). CDR3: CASSLKGHINEQFF. Here the CDR3 DNA reads TGTGCCAGCAGTTTAAAGGGGCATATCAATGAGCAGTTCTTC.

The chain has TRBV30 and TRBJ1-3, with no clear D. There are 11 residues in the CDR3. CDR1 and CDR2 (germline): GTSNPN, SVGIG (reference sequence). Trimming removed 5 bases from V and 4 bases from J, with 6 bases in between. The CDR3 DNA is TGTGCCTGGGGAGGGGGAAACACCATATATTTT. Its protein is CAWGGGNTIYF.

V is TRBV11-2 and J is TRBJ1-2, with TRBD1 as a possible D gene (6 bases). The CDR3 runs 13 residues. V was cut by 6 bases and J by 4 bases, with 12 bases left in between. Looked up from germline, CDR1 is SGHAT and CDR2 is FQNNGV. Here the CDR3 reads CASSPGGSYGYTF. CDR3 sequence (DNA): TGTGCCAGCAGTCCGGGGGGCAGCTATGGCTACACCTTC.

The chain is built from TRBV28 and TRBJ2-5; D is possibly TRBD2 (5 bases). V was trimmed by 2 bases and J by 5 bases, leaving 15 bases between them. Germline V gives CDR1 MDHEN, CDR2 SYDVKM. This CDR3 has 15 amino acids. CDR3 sequence: CASSLVVGWRETQYF. CDR3 in DNA: TGTGCCAGCAGTTTAGTTGTGGGCTGGAGGGAGACCCAGTACTTC. The entire variable domain, with the rest obtained from reference TRBV28 and TRBJ2-5, is as follows: DVKVTQSSRYLVKRTGEKVFLECVQDMDHENMFWYRQDPGLGLRLIYFSYDVKMKEKGDIPEGYSVSREKKERFSLILESASTNQTSMYLCASSLVVGWRETQYFGPGTRLLVL.

The V call is TRBV6-6, the J call TRBJ1-4; 8 bases align to TRBD1. This CDR3 spans 14 amino acids. Germline CDR1 reads MNHNY; CDR2 reads SVGAGI (reference sequence). The V segment lost 6 bases and the J segment 7 bases; nucleotides outside the gene matches: 7. The CDR3 coding sequence is TGTGCCAGCAGCCTGGACAGGGCCGGTGAAAAACTGTTTTTT. Protein: CASSLDRAGEKLFF.

The rearrangement links TRBV19 to TRBJ2-1; possibly TRBD1 for D (6 bases). CDR1 is LNHDA, CDR2 SQIVND, per germline (reference sequence). CDR3 length: 15 amino acids. The V end was cut by 7 bases, the J end by 0 bases, with 13 bases between. CDR3 bases: TGTGCCAGTAATACAGGGACCAGCTCCTACAATGAGCAGTTCTTC. It is translated as CASNTGTSSYNEQFF.

The chain recombines TRBV6-6 with TRBJ2-7; tentatively, D is TRBD1 (7 bases). Germline V CDR1 and CDR2: MNHNY, SVGAGI (reference sequence). V was clipped by 6 bases and J by 3 bases, with 15 bases between them. The CDR3 runs to 14 residues. The CDR3 loop is CASRLQGGHYEQYF. The CDR3 coding sequence is TGTGCCAGCAGGCTCCAGGGGGGCCACTACGAGCAGTACTTC.

The chain has TRBV2 and TRBJ2-1; 9 nucleotides line up with TRBD1. The V gene's germline CDR1 is SNHLY and CDR2 FYNNEI. CDR3 size: 14 residues. Germline trimming cut 4 bases from V and 5 bases from J; bases unmatched to any gene: 3. The CDR3 nucleotides are TGTGCCAGCAGTGCCGGGACAGGGAACAATGAGCAGTTCTTC. Translated, it gives CASSAGTGNNEQFF.

The gene calls are TRBV19 and TRBJ1-1; no firm D call. This CDR3 contains 14 residues. V dropped 3 bases and J dropped 8 bases, with 16 bases sitting between them. Per the germline V gene, CDR1 is LNHDA and CDR2 is SQIVND (reference sequence). CDR3 amino acids: CASSIGRVSVEAFF. DNA for the CDR3: TGTGCCAGTAGTATCGGCCGGGTGTCAGTCGAAGCTTTCTTT.

This chain connects TRBV30 to TRBJ1-1, with a possible D match to TRBD1 (6 bases). The germline gives CDR1 GTSNPN, CDR2 SVGIG (reference sequence). The germline V and J ends were trimmed by 1 base and 5 bases, with 17 bases remaining between them. This CDR3 is built from 15 residues. CDR3 sequence: CAWSAWTVSTTEAFF. The CDR3 DNA follows: TGTGCCTGGAGTGCGTGGACAGTATCAACGACTGAAGCTTTCTTT. Looking up the rest from reference TRBV30 and TRBJ1-1 gives the full variable domain: SQTIHQWPATLVQPVGSPLSLECTVEGTSNPNLYWYRQAAGRGLQLLFYSVGIGQISSEVPQNLSASRPQDRQFILSSKKLLLSDSGFYLCAWSAWTVSTTEAFFGQGTRLTVV.

This chain joins TRBV4-1 and TRBJ1-5; no clear D. The CDR3 is 16 amino acids. CDR1 is MGHRA, CDR2 YSYEKL, per germline. V shed 0 bases and J shed 2 bases, with 11 bases lying between them. This chain's CDR3 is CASSQDRVGGNQPQHF. DNA of the CDR3: TGCGCCAGCAGCCAAGATCGGGTCGGGGGCAATCAGCCCCAGCATTTT.

The chain is built from TRBV7-7 and TRBJ2-5; TRBD2 matches at 10 bases. The CDR3 is 14 residues long. The V gene end was trimmed by 5 bases and the J gene end by 4 bases; junction bases not matched to a gene: 4. CDR1 and CDR2 (germline): SSHAT, FNYEAQ (reference sequence). CDR3 bases: TGTGCCAGCAGCCCTTGGACTAGCGGAGAGACCCAGTACTTC. Amino acid sequence: CASSPWTSGETQYF.

The chain is built from TRBV5-6 and TRBJ1-1; TRBD1 aligns across 9 bases. The CDR3 runs 16 residues. Germline CDR1 SGHDT, CDR2 YYEEEE. Germline trimming cut 1 base from V and 0 bases from J; bases unmatched to any gene: 4. The CDR3 nucleotides read TGTGCCAGCAGCTTGAGCTACAGGGGGCTGAACACTGAAGCTTTCTTT. As protein: CASSLSYRGLNTEAFF.

The gene calls are TRBV19 and TRBJ2-1; TRBD2 agrees at 7 bases. Germline CDR1 reads LNHDA; CDR2 reads SQIVND (reference sequence). The CDR3 spans 14 residues. The V and J ends lost 4 bases and 8 bases, in that order; junction bases with no gene match: 8. CDR3 protein: CASSRARAGDEQFF. In nucleotides, the CDR3 is TGTGCCAGTAGTAGGGCCAGGGCGGGGGATGAGCAGTTCTTC.

The chain is built from TRBV4-2 and TRBJ1-3; perhaps TRBD1 as D (6 bases). The CDR3 is made up of 16 amino acids. CDR1 is LGHNA, CDR2 YNFKEQ, per germline. V dropped 4 bases and J dropped 3 bases, with 16 bases sitting between them. The DNA of the CDR3 is TGTGCCAGCAGCCCCACAGGGTGGTCGGGTGGAAACACCATATATTTT. The encoded protein is CASSPTGWSGGNTIYF.

For the CDR3, the DNA is TGTGCCTGGAGTCCCAGGGGGGACACTGAAGCTTTCTTT. Its translation is CAWSPRGDTEAFF. This sequence joins TRBV30 and TRBJ1-1, with 7 bases aligning to TRBD1. This CDR3 comprises 13 residues. V was pared by 2 bases and J by 3 bases, with 3 bases of the junction left unmatched. In germline, CDR1 is GTSNPN, CDR2 SVGIG (reference sequence).

This chain uses TRBV5-6 with TRBJ2-7; D possibly corresponds to TRBD1 (6 bases). The CDR3 is made up of 15 amino acids. Trimming cost V 4 bases and J 5 bases, with 19 bases left between them. CDR1 and CDR2 (germline): SGHDT, YYEEEE. The CDR3 DNA reads TGTGCCAGCAGCCCTTGGGGGACATACCGTCACGAGCAGTACTTC. Its translation: CASSPWGTYRHEQYF.

The chain links TRBV7-9 to TRBJ1-6, with TRBD1 matching over 7 bases. This CDR3 spans 17 amino acids. The germline V gene has CDR1 SEHNR and CDR2 FQNEAQ (reference sequence). Trimming took 5 bases from V and 0 from J; bases not matched to a gene: 7. Written as DNA, the CDR3 is TGTGCCAGCAGCCCGGGACAGCGGAGCTCCTATAATTCACCCCTCCACTTT. Its protein is CASSPGQRSSYNSPLHF.

This chain connects TRBV20-1 to TRBJ2-7, with TRBD1 as a possible D gene (6 bases). V lost 5 bases, J lost 5 bases, and 10 bases lay in between. CDR1 is DFQATT, CDR2 SNEGSKA, per germline (reference sequence). The CDR3 sequence is 11 residues long. The CDR3 loop reads CSAGQIHEQYF. DNA for the CDR3: TGCAGTGCTGGACAGATCCACGAGCAGTACTTC.

The chain joins TRBV10-2 to TRBJ1-1, with a tentative D call TRBD1 (6 bases). Germline CDR1 WSHSY, CDR2 SAAADI. This CDR3 has 11 amino acids. Trimming stripped 6 bases from V and 8 bases from J, with 10 bases between. The CDR3 is CASSPGQEAFF. CDR3 nucleotides: TGCGCCAGCAGCCCTGGACAGGAAGCTTTCTTT.

The chain uses TRBV15 and TRBJ2-2, with 8 bases that match TRBD1. Per the germline V gene, CDR1 is LNHNV and CDR2 is YYDKDF (reference sequence). V lost 4 bases and J lost 0; bases outside the gene matches: 1. The CDR3 extends over 15 amino acids. The CDR3 sequence is CATSKDRANTGELFF. The CDR3 coding sequence is TGTGCCACCAGCAAGGACAGGGCGAACACCGGGGAGCTGTTTTTT. Filled out from reference TRBV15 and TRBJ2-2, the complete variable domain reads DAMVIQNPRYQVTQFGKPVTLSCSQTLNHNVMYWYQQKSSQAPKLLFHYYDKDFNNEADTPDNFQSRRPNTSFCFLDIRSPGLGDTAMYLCATSKDRANTGELFFGEGSRLTVL.

The chain joins TRBV30 to TRBJ2-1; 8 nucleotides match TRBD2. CDR1 GTSNPN and CDR2 SVGIG come from the germline V gene (reference sequence). This CDR3 has 14 residues. The DNA for the CDR3 is TGTGCAACACCGGCAACTAGCGGTTTAGATGAGCAGTTCTTC. It yields the protein CATPATSGLDEQFF.